What follows are 27 T cell receptor beta chains derived from one specimen sequenced in a study of cytomegalovirus exposure and HLA in healthy donors. PCR used 60 Vbeta primers and 13 Jbeta primers. Method: immunoSEQ multiplex PCR; TCRdb's copy keeps in-frame clones and lacks some. The data hold about 89,000 clones, with around 77% observed a single time. Input material: PBMCs. These receptors came from a man aged 25 to 40 in good health and CMV-seronegative.

On this clone itself: In the same sample, other DNA sequences code for this CDR3. This rearrangement joins TRBV19 to TRBJ2-3, with TRBD2 matching over 9 bases. The germline V gene encodes CDR1 LNHDA and CDR2 SQIVND (reference sequence). With 6 bases clipped from V and 3 bases from J, the junction kept 1 base outside the gene matches. The CDR3 totals 13 residues. The CDR3 is CASRGLATDTQYF. Here the CDR3 DNA reads TGTGCCAGTAGGGGACTAGCAACAGATACGCAGTATTTT. The full variable domain, its missing parts supplied by reference TRBV19 and TRBJ2-3, is DGGITQSPKYLFRKEGQNVTLSCEQNLNHDAMYWYRQDPGQGLRLIYYSQIVNDFQKGDIAEGYSVSREKKESFPLTVTSAQKNPTAFYLCASRGLATDTQYFGPGTRLTVL.

The rearrangement uses TRBV5-6 and TRBJ1-1; D is unclear. Germline loops: CDR1 SGHDT, CDR2 YYEEEE. V was cut by 0 bases and J by 3 bases, with 3 bases left in between. The CDR3 consists of 12 residues. Here the CDR3 DNA reads TGTGCCAGCAGCTTGGTATACACTGAAGCTTTCTTT. Protein: CASSLVYTEAFF.

The gene calls are TRBV10-1 and TRBJ2-1; 7 bases line up with TRBD1. Germline trimming cut 2 bases from V and 4 bases from J; bases unmatched to any gene: 2. This CDR3 contains 14 residues. The germline V gene has CDR1 WNHNN and CDR2 SYGVQD (reference sequence). CDR3 sequence reads: CASSEAGGYNEQFF. The CDR3 DNA is TGCGCCAGCAGTGAGGCAGGGGGTTACAATGAGCAGTTCTTC.

This chain's CDR3 is CASSPPGTGAYEQYF. The CDR3 coding sequence is TGTGCCAGCAGTCCGCCCGGGACAGGAGCCTACGAGCAGTACTTC. This sequence joins TRBV6-5 and TRBJ2-7, with 8 bases lining up with TRBD1. Trimming at V came to 5 bases and at J to 2 bases, leaving 8 bases not matched to a gene. Germline loops: CDR1 MNHEY, CDR2 SVGAGI. CDR3 length: 15 amino acids.

This rearrangement joins TRBV5-1 to TRBJ2-5; possibly TRBD1 for D (6 bases). CDR1 is SGHRS and CDR2 is YFSETQ in the germline V gene. Trimming cost V 4 bases and J 3 bases, with 13 bases left between them. CDR3 size: 14 residues. CDR3 residues: CASSTQGREETQYF. CDR3 sequence (DNA): TGCGCCAGCAGCACACAGGGAAGGGAAGAGACCCAGTACTTC.

The chain uses TRBV2 and TRBJ1-4; D unclear. Trimming stripped 8 bases from V and 7 bases from J, with 11 bases between. The CDR3 consists of 12 residues. CDR1 SNHLY and CDR2 FYNNEI come from the germline V gene. The CDR3 coding sequence is TGTGCCAGCCAAGCCGAAACTGAAAAACTGTTTTTT. Translating gives CASQAETEKLFF.

This chain links TRBV7-8 with TRBJ2-7; maybe TRBD1 (6 bases). The CDR3 covers 14 residues. Germline V gene sequence: CDR1 SGHVS, CDR2 FQNEAQ. The V gene lost 5 bases and the J gene lost 5 bases, with 16 bases spanning the gap. The CDR3 here is CASSHGTPLDEQYF. In nucleotides, the CDR3 is TGTGCCAGCAGCCACGGGACACCATTGGACGAGCAGTACTTC.

The genes are TRBV7-2 and TRBJ1-1, with D possibly being TRBD1 (6 bases). Per the germline V gene, CDR1 is SGHTA and CDR2 is FQGNSA. With 3 bases removed from V and 1 base from J, the gap between germline ends came to 9 bases. The CDR3 loop spans 14 amino acids. CDR3 amino acids: CASSFRTANTEAFF. The CDR3, as DNA: TGTGCCAGCAGCTTCAGGACAGCGAACACTGAAGCTTTCTTT.

This chain uses TRBV28 with TRBJ2-1, with TRBD1 as a possible D gene (6 bases). The CDR3 totals 14 residues. Germline V gene sequence: CDR1 MDHEN, CDR2 SYDVKM. V was clipped by 6 bases and J by 5 bases, with 14 bases between them. The DNA of the CDR3 is TGTGCCAGCAGCGTTTCTAAGGGGGACAATGAGCAGTTCTTC. This gives the protein CASSVSKGDNEQFF. Full variable domain (outside the CDR3, taken from reference TRBV28 and TRBJ2-1): DVKVTQSSRYLVKRTGEKVFLECVQDMDHENMFWYRQDPGLGLRLIYFSYDVKMKEKGDIPEGYSVSREKKERFSLILESASTNQTSMYLCASSVSKGDNEQFFGPGTRLTVL.

V gene TRBV28 combines with J gene TRBJ2-2; TRBD1 agrees at 9 bases. The CDR3 has 16 amino acids. The V gene's germline CDR1 is MDHEN and CDR2 SYDVKM. Trimming removed 5 bases from V and 1 base from J; junction bases left unmatched: 5. CDR3 nucleotide sequence: TGTGCCAGCAGTCTCGGGGGACAGGGGAACACCGGGGAGCTGTTTTTT. Translated: CASSLGGQGNTGELFF.

This rearrangement joins TRBV7-2 to TRBJ2-4; perhaps TRBD1 as D (6 bases). This CDR3 region has 16 residues. The germline V gene has CDR1 SGHTA and CDR2 FQGNSA. V shed 5 bases and J shed 1 base, with 15 bases lying between them. Written as DNA, the CDR3 is TGTGCCAGCAGCCCTCTTCCCGACAGGGCCAAAAACATTCAGTACTTC. This codes for CASSPLPDRAKNIQYF.

The chain links TRBV28 to TRBJ2-1; TRBD2 is a possible D gene (6 bases). The V end lost 8 bases, the J end lost 0 bases, and 11 bases lay between the germline ends. The germline V gene encodes CDR1 MDHEN and CDR2 SYDVKM. The length of the CDR3 is 14 residues. CDR3 residues: CASRRLGSYNEQFF. Written as DNA, the CDR3 is TGTGCCAGCCGGAGACTAGGCTCCTACAATGAGCAGTTCTTC.

V is TRBV6-1 and J is TRBJ1-5; 11 positions match TRBD1. With 6 bases clipped from V and 8 bases from J, the junction kept 9 bases outside the gene matches. The CDR3 is made up of 15 amino acids. Per germline, CDR1 MNHNS and CDR2 SASEGT. CDR3 sequence (DNA): TGTGCCAGCAGGATGGGGACAGGGGGGTTTGAGCCCCAGCATTTT. Protein sequence: CASRMGTGGFEPQHF.

J is TRBJ1-2 and V is TRBV7-9, with 10 bases identical to TRBD1. The CDR3 sequence is 15 residues long. Germline CDR1 is SEHNR and CDR2 is FQNEAQ (reference sequence). J gave up 3 bases and V 1 base, and 2 bases lay outside the gene matches. This CDR3 reads CASSLGQGAYYGYTF. In nucleotides, the CDR3 is TGTGCCAGCAGCTTAGGACAGGGGGCTTACTATGGCTACACCTTC. Full variable domain (remainder filled in from reference TRBV7-9 and TRBJ1-2): DTGVSQNPRHKITKRGQNVTFRCDPISEHNRLYWYRQTLGQGPEFLTYFQNEAQLEKSRLLSDRFSAERPKGSFSTLEIQRTEQGDSAMYLCASSLGQGAYYGYTFGSGTRLTVV.

The rearrangement links TRBV27 to TRBJ2-5; 8 bases line up with TRBD2. Germline CDR1 MNHEY, CDR2 SMNVEV (reference sequence). Trimming removed 8 bases from V and 1 base from J; junction bases left unmatched: 3. CDR3 size: 13 residues. CDR3 residues: CASRGGFQETQYF. The CDR3 region has the DNA TGTGCCAGCCGGGGGGGATTCCAAGAGACCCAGTACTTC.

J is TRBJ2-7 and V is TRBV14, with 12 bases lining up with TRBD2. Germline V gives CDR1 SGHDN, CDR2 FVKESK. V was clipped by 2 bases and J by 4 bases; unmatched bases: 6. The CDR3 covers 16 residues. CDR3 sequence reads: CASSQQGLAGRYEQYF. CDR3 DNA sequence: TGTGCCAGCAGCCAACAAGGACTAGCGGGGAGATACGAGCAGTACTTC.

The CDR3 bases are TGTGCCAGCAGCTTGGGCCACAGGGGGAGCTCCTACAATGAGCAGTTCTTC. Translating it yields CASSLGHRGSSYNEQFF. The chain carries TRBV7-2 and TRBJ2-1, with TRBD1 matching over 8 bases. The CDR3 is made up of 17 amino acids. CDR1 is SGHTA, CDR2 FQGNSA, per germline. V was pared by 3 bases and J by 0 bases, with 7 bases of the junction left unmatched.

The CDR3 DNA sequence: TGTGCCAGCAGCTTCCAGTACAATCAGCCCCAGCATTTT. Encoded protein: CASSFQYNQPQHF. The chain combines TRBV7-8 with TRBJ1-5, with D unresolved. Germline loops: CDR1 SGHVS, CDR2 FQNEAQ. The ends were cut back, 3 bases at V and 3 bases at J, with 6 bases in the middle. The CDR3 length is 13 residues.

The rearrangement uses TRBV6-5 and TRBJ1-1; D perhaps matches TRBD1 (5 bases). The V gene's germline CDR1 is MNHEY and CDR2 SVGAGI. The CDR3 totals 14 residues. V was shortened by 6 bases and J by 0 bases, with 11 bases between the two germline ends. CDR3 region: CASSRGHLNTEAFF. The CDR3 region has the DNA TGTGCCAGCAGCAGAGGACACTTGAACACTGAAGCTTTCTTT.

The chain uses TRBV6-5 and TRBJ1-2, with D possibly being TRBD1 (5 bases). The CDR3 contains 13 residues. Germline-derived CDR1 and CDR2 are MNHEY and SVGAGI. Between the trimmed V and J ends, which lost 7 bases and 8 bases, there was a span of 17 bases. Here the CDR3 DNA reads TGTGCCAGCACCCCGGGGGGGAGAAGGGGCTACACCTTC. This translates into CASTPGGRRGYTF.

The sample holds a few counts of this clone. The V call is TRBV5-1, the J call TRBJ2-7, with unresolved D. The germline gives CDR1 SGHRS, CDR2 YFSETQ. V was shortened by 0 bases and J by 3 bases, with 10 bases between the two germline ends. CDR3 length: 14 residues. This chain's CDR3 is CASSLDPTNYEQYF. The CDR3 nucleotides are TGCGCCAGCAGCTTGGATCCGACAAACTACGAGCAGTACTTC.

This chain connects TRBV7-8 to TRBJ1-5, with a possible D match to TRBD1 (5 bases). Looked up from germline, CDR1 is SGHVS and CDR2 is FQNEAQ. The ends were cut back, 5 bases at V and 5 bases at J, with 19 bases in the middle. The CDR3 loop spans 16 amino acids. The CDR3 DNA reads as TGTGCCAGCAGCCCCTTATCAGGGTTTTCCGATCAGCCCCAGCATTTT. Encoded protein: CASSPLSGFSDQPQHF.

This sequence joins TRBV2 and TRBJ1-2, with 11 positions matching TRBD1. The V segment lost 2 bases and the J segment 5 bases; nucleotides outside the gene matches: 4. Germline CDR1 and CDR2: SNHLY and FYNNEI. The CDR3 covers 15 residues. This CDR3 reads CASSERTGGRYGYTF. The CDR3 nucleotides are TGTGCCAGCAGTGAAAGGACAGGGGGCCGATATGGCTACACCTTC. Together with reference TRBV2 and TRBJ1-2, the CDR3 gives the full variable domain: EPEVTQTPSHQVTQMGQEVILRCVPISNHLYFYWYRQILGQKVEFLVSFYNNEISEKSEIFDDQFSVERPDGSNFTLKIRSTKLEDSAMYFCASSERTGGRYGYTFGSGTRLTVV.

The rearrangement links TRBV2 to TRBJ1-2; D not resolved. Germline assignment: CDR1 SNHLY and CDR2 FYNNEI. This CDR3 contains 11 residues. V shed 3 bases and J shed 7 bases, with 6 bases lying between them. The CDR3 nucleotides are TGTGCCAGCAGTGAGGCGGCTGGCTACACCTTC. This gives the protein CASSEAAGYTF. The complete variable domain, with remaining parts taken from reference TRBV2 and TRBJ1-2, reads EPEVTQTPSHQVTQMGQEVILRCVPISNHLYFYWYRQILGQKVEFLVSFYNNEISEKSEIFDDQFSVERPDGSNFTLKIRSTKLEDSAMYFCASSEAAGYTFGSGTRLTVV.

The genes are TRBV5-1 and TRBJ1-4, with D possibly being TRBD1 (5 bases). The ends were cut back, 0 bases at V and 6 bases at J, with 12 bases in the middle. The CDR3 totals 15 residues. Germline CDR1 and CDR2: SGHRS and YFSETQ. The CDR3 loop is CASSLAPGGDEKLFF. The CDR3 nucleotides are TGCGCCAGCAGCTTGGCCCCAGGAGGGGATGAAAAACTGTTTTTT.

The chain carries TRBV6-1 and TRBJ1-4; TRBD1 might be the D (5 bases). This CDR3 contains 15 residues. V shed 4 bases and J shed 7 bases, with 16 bases lying between them. In germline, CDR1 is MNHNS, CDR2 SASEGT. The CDR3 DNA sequence: TGTGCCAGCAGTGCCCCCAAAGGGGAAACTGAAAAACTGTTTTTT. It is translated as CASSAPKGETEKLFF.

The chain recombines TRBV15 with TRBJ1-5, with 9 bases lining up with TRBD1. The V segment lost 1 base and the J segment 5 bases; nucleotides outside the gene matches: 9. This CDR3 has 17 amino acids. Germline loops: CDR1 LNHNV, CDR2 YYDKDF (reference sequence). The CDR3 region has the DNA TGTGCCACCAGCAGAGGTGTCTTAAGGACAGGGGATCAGCCCCAGCATTTT. Translated: CATSRGVLRTGDQPQHF.